This T cell receptor beta chain appears in the sequencing data of a study of blood T cell repertoires in COVID-19. Study overall: The analysed material was cDNA or gDNA that came from T cells, B-cell-depleted T cells, or PBMCs.

Profiled with immunoSEQ multiplex PCR; TCRdb holds only in-frame clones, not every one. The sample holds about 200,000 clones; 89% are singletons and the top ten take roughly 8.8%. Enrolled through a virtual design, the participants were between about 18 and 89 years of age and came from about two dozen US areas. Trimming cost V 1 base and J 3 bases, with 7 bases left between them. CDR1 and CDR2 from the germline V gene are SGHAT and FQNNGV. The CDR3 sequence is 13 residues long. This clonotype was obtained from a woman aged 18-29 years who had recovered from COVID-19. Sequenced sample: PBMCs or T cells enriched from blood (not recorded which). This chain connects TRBV11-2 to TRBJ2-7; D remains unclear. DNA for the CDR3: TGTGCCAGCAGCTTAGCCACTATCTACGAGCAGTACTTC. Amino acid sequence: CASSLATIYEQYF.